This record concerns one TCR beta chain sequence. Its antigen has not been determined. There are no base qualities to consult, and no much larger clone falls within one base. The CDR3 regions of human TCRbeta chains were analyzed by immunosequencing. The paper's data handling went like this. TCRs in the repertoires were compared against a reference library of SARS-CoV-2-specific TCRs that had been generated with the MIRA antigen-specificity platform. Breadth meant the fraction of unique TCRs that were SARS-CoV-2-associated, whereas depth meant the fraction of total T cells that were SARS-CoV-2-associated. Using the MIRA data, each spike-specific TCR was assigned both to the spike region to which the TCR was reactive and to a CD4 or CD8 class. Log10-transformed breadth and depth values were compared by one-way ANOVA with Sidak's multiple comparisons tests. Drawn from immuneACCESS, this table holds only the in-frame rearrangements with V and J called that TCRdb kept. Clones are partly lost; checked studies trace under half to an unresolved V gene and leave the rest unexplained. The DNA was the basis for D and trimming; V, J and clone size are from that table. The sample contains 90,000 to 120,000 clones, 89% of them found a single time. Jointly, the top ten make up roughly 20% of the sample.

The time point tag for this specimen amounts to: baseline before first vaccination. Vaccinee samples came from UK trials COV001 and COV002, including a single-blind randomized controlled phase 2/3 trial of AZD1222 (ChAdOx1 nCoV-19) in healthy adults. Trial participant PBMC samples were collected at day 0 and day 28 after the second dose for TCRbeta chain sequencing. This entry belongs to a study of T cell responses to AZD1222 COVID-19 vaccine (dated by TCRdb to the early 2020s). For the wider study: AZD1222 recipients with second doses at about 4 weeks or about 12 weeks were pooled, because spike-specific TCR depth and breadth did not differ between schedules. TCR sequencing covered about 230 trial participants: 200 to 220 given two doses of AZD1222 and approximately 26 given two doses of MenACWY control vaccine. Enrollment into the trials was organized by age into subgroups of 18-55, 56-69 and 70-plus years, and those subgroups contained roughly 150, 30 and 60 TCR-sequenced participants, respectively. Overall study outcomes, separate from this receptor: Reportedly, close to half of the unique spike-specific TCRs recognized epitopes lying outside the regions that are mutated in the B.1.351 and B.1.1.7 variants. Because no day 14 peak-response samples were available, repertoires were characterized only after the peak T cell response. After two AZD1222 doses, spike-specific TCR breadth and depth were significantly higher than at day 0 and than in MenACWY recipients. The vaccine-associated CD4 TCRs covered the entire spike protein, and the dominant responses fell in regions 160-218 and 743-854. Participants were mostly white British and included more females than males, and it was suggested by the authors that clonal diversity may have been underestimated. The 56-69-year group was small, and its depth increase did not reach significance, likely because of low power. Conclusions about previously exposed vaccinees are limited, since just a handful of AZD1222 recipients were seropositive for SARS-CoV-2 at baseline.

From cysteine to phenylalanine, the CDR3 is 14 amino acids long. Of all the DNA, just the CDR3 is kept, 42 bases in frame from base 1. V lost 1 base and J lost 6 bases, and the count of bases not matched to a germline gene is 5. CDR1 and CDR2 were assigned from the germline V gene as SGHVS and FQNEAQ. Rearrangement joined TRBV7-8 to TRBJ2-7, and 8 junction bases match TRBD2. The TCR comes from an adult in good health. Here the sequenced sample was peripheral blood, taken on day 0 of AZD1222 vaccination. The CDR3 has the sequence CASSLGTSPLEQYF. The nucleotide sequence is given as TGTGCCAGCAGCTTAGGGACTAGCCCCCTCGAGCAGTACTTC.